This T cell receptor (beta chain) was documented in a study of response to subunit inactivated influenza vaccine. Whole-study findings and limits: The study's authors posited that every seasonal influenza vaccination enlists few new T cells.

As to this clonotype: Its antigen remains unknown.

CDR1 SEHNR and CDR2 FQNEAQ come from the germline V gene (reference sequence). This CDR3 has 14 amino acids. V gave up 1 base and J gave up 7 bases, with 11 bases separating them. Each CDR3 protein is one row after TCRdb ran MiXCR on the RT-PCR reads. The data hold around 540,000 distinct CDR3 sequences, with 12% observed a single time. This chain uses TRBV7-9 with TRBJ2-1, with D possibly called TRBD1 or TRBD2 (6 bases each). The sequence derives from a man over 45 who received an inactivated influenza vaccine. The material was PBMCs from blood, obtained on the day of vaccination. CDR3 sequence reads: CASSLVGGRNEQFF. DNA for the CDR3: TGTGCCAGCAGCTTAGTGGGGGGCAGGAATGAGCAGTTCTTC. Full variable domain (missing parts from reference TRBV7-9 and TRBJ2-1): DTGVSQNPRHKITKRGQNVTFRCDPISEHNRLYWYRQTLGQGPEFLTYFQNEAQLEKSRLLSDRFSAERPKGSFSTLEIQRTEQGDSAMYLCASSLVGGRNEQFFGPGTRLTVL.